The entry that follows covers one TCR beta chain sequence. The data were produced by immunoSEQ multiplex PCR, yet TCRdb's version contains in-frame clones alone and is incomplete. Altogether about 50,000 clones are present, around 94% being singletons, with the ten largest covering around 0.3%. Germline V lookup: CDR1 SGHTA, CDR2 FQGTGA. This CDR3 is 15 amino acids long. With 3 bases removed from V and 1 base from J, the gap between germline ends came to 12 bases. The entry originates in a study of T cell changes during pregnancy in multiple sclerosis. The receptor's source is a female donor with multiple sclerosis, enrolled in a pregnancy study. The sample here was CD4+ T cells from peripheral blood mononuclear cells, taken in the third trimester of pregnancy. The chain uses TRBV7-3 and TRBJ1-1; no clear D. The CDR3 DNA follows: TGTGCCAGCAGCTTTGAGCCCCTAGGGAACACTGAAGCTTTCTTT. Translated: CASSFEPLGNTEAFF.